The 18 T cell receptor beta chains below all came from one sample that was sequenced in a study of breast tumors, draining lymph nodes, adjacent tissues. TCRdb reprocessed the multiplex PCR reads via MiXCR and lists one record per CDR3 protein. This sample carries about 140,000 distinct CDR3 sequences, 30% to 35% of them seen once, and the ten largest clones take less than 2.5%. Samples came from axillary lymph nodes draining the breast cancer. Sample: axillary lymph node tissue. The source is a female donor with breast cancer. Some clones in this sample may be carry-over from other donors' samples.

The chain joins TRBV12-3 or TRBV12-4 to TRBJ1-1, with 7 nucleotides matching TRBD1. The CDR3 runs to 15 residues. Losses at the gene ends were 10 bases for V and 4 bases for J; bases not matched to a gene: 15. In nucleotides, the CDR3 is TGTGCCAACAACAGACAGGGACCCTTGGGCACTGAAGCTTTCTTT. This translates into CANNRQGPLGTEAFF.

In its sample, this clonotype was seen once. CDR3 in amino acids: CASSIQGSGANVLTF. Written as DNA, the CDR3 is TGTGCCAGTAGTATCCAGGGTTCTGGGGCCAACGTCCTGACTTTC. The chain joins TRBV19 to TRBJ2-6; weak D call: TRBD1 (5 bases). CDR3 length equals 15 residues. Germline-derived CDR1 and CDR2 are LNHDA and SQIVND (reference sequence). Trimming pared 3 bases from V and 1 base from J, leaving 7 bases between.

This clonotype was seen ten or more times. The chain carries TRBV5-1 and TRBJ1-3, with TRBD1 as a possible D gene (5 bases). Germline V gives CDR1 SGHRS, CDR2 YFSETQ. The CDR3 is 12 amino acids. Trimming removed 4 bases from V and 8 bases from J, with 10 bases in between. The CDR3 coding sequence is TGCGCCAGCAGCCGGGACTTTGACACCATATATTTT. Encoded protein: CASSRDFDTIYF. The variable domain in full, with the rest retrieved from reference TRBV5-1 and TRBJ1-3, is KAGVTQTPRYLIKTRGQQVTLSCSPISGHRSVSWYQQTPGQGLQFLFEYFSETQRNKGNFPGRFSGRQFSNSRSEMNVSTLELGDSALYLCASSRDFDTIYFGEGSWLTVV.

This clonotype was seen ten or more times. This chain joins TRBV6-5 and TRBJ1-2; maybe TRBD1 (5 bases). This CDR3 is built from 15 residues. Per germline, CDR1 MNHEY and CDR2 SVGAGI. V lost 6 bases and J 0 bases, leaving 14 bases between the germline ends. The CDR3 loop is CASRPQGKANYGYTF. The DNA of the CDR3 is TGTGCCAGCAGGCCTCAGGGAAAAGCTAACTATGGCTACACCTTC.

The CDR3 DNA reads TGCAGTGCTATCCAGAGTAGCTACGAGCAGTACGTC. Protein sequence: CSAIQSSYEQYV. The chain combines TRBV20-1 with TRBJ2-7; D ambiguous. The CDR3 length is 12 residues. The germline CDR1 and CDR2 sequences are DFQATT and SNEGSKA (reference sequence). Between the trimmed V and J ends, which lost 4 bases and 3 bases, there was a span of 10 bases.

This clonotype was seen only a few times. V usage is TRBV9 and J usage is TRBJ2-3; D is possibly TRBD1 (6 bases). The germline V gene has CDR1 SGDLS and CDR2 YYNGEE. Trimming shortened V by 0 bases and J by 0 bases, and 11 bases separated the two germline ends. This CDR3 comprises 16 residues. The CDR3 is CASSVDGGSSTDTQYF. DNA for the CDR3: TGTGCCAGCAGCGTAGATGGGGGCAGTAGCACAGATACGCAGTATTTT.

This clonotype was seen many times. The chain uses TRBV12-3 or TRBV12-4 and TRBJ1-6; TRBD1 matches 9 bases. There are 14 residues in the CDR3. V shed 6 bases and J 9 bases; nucleotides not matched to a gene: 6. Written as DNA, the CDR3 is TGTGCCAGCAGCCGCACAGGGGGCCGTTCACCCCTCCACTTT. Protein sequence: CASSRTGGRSPLHF.

This clonotype came up many times. The chain links TRBV20-1 to TRBJ2-3, with TRBD2 identical over 9 bases. V shed 0 bases, J shed 7 bases, and the junction held 5 bases outside the gene matches. The CDR3 has 14 amino acids. Germline assignment: CDR1 DFQATT and CDR2 SNEGSKA (reference sequence). Here the CDR3 DNA reads TGCAGTGCTAGAGACGGAGCGGGGGGACATACGCAGTATTTT. This gives the protein CSARDGAGGHTQYF.

This clonotype has a count of ten or more. V is TRBV20-1 and J is TRBJ1-3; possible D gene TRBD1, 6 bases. Looked up from germline, CDR1 is DFQATT and CDR2 is SNEGSKA (reference sequence). The CDR3 runs to 15 residues. Trimming took 0 bases from V and 5 from J, leaving 14 bases between them. DNA of the CDR3: TGCAGTGCTAGAGACGCAACAGGGAACCGAAACACCATATATTTT. Translated: CSARDATGNRNTIYF.

As concerns this clonotype: One junction end does not reproduce the germline sequence, and a read error may be involved. The V and J genes are TRBV15 and TRBJ1-2; 8 nucleotides match TRBD1. From germline, CDR1 is LNHNV and CDR2 YYDKDF (reference sequence). This CDR3 is 15 amino acids long. CDR3 protein: CAASRDATGVRGYTF. Written as DNA, the CDR3 is TGTGCCGCCAGCAGAGATGCGACAGGGGTCCGCGGCTACACCTTC.

The V gene is TRBV15, the J gene TRBJ1-6, with TRBD1 matching 7 bases. V lost 11 bases and J lost 8; bases outside the gene matches: 9. This CDR3 has 13 amino acids. The germline V gene has CDR1 LNHNV and CDR2 YYDKDF (reference sequence). The CDR3: CAAAPGQHSPLHF. DNA of the CDR3: TGTGCCGCCGCACCGGGACAGCATTCACCCCTCCACTTT.

The genes are TRBV6-1 and TRBJ1-2; 12 bases fit TRBD1. CDR1 is MNHNS, CDR2 SASEGT, per germline. This CDR3 spans 15 amino acids. The junction had 8 bases not matched to a gene; V was cut back by 4 bases and J by 8 bases. The CDR3 loop is CASSGGQGARRGYTF. As DNA, the CDR3 is TGTGCCAGCAGTGGGGGACAGGGGGCGCGTCGGGGCTACACCTTC.

This clonotype was found many times. This chain connects TRBV18 to TRBJ1-2; 8 bases are a match to TRBD1. The CDR3 has 16 amino acids. Germline V gene lookup returns CDR1 KGHSH and CDR2 LQKENI. The V segment lost 3 bases and the J segment 6 bases; nucleotides outside the gene matches: 12. The CDR3, as DNA: TGTGCCAGCTCACCGACGCATAGCGACAGGGGACATGGCTACACCTTC. Translating it yields CASSPTHSDRGHGYTF.

A note on this clonotype: Possible read error: a much larger clone is one base away. The chain uses TRBV3-1 and TRBJ2-1, with 7 bases that match TRBD2. J was trimmed by 4 bases and V by 0 bases; bases with no gene match: 12. CDR1 is LGHDT, CDR2 YNNKEL, per germline (reference sequence). The CDR3 runs 18 residues. The DNA of the CDR3 is TGTGCCAGCAGCCAAGATCCCGGGGGGTCCAACCCTTACAATGAGCAGTTCTTC. Amino acids: CASSQDPGGSNPYNEQFF.

This clonotype was counted only a few times. The chain employs TRBV7-9 and TRBJ1-1; D is possibly TRBD1 (6 bases). The CDR3 runs 15 residues. Trimming took 5 bases from V and 5 from J, leaving 18 bases between them. Germline CDR1 is SEHNR and CDR2 is FQNEAQ (reference sequence). In DNA, the CDR3 is TGTGCCAGCAGCCGGACAGAGCCGGGAAATACTGAAGCTTTCTTT. Translating gives CASSRTEPGNTEAFF.

In its sample, this clonotype was seen a few times. The chain couples TRBV18 to TRBJ1-2, with D perhaps TRBD1 (5 bases). CDR3 length: 14 amino acids. V was clipped by 0 bases and J by 5 bases, with 10 bases between them. The germline CDR1 and CDR2 sequences are KGHSH and LQKENI. CDR3 region: CASSPPIAGYGYTF. CDR3 DNA: TGTGCCAGCTCACCACCTATAGCAGGGTATGGCTACACCTTC. Supplemented by reference TRBV18 and TRBJ1-2, the full variable domain reads NAGVMQNPRHLVRRRGQEARLRCSPMKGHSHVYWYRQLPEEGLKFMVYLQKENIIDESGMPKERFSAEFPKEGPSILRIQQVVRGDSAAYFCASSPPIAGYGYTFGSGTRLTVV.

Remarks on this clonotype: One end of the junction fails to match germline, which may point to a read error. The rearrangement uses TRBV7-6 and TRBJ2-1; 14 bases fit TRBD2. The V gene's germline CDR1 is SGHVS and CDR2 FNYEAQ. The CDR3 loop spans 18 amino acids. In DNA form, the CDR3 reads TGTGCCAGCAGTTTAGTGATCCGGACTAGCGGGGGGAACAATGAGCAGTTCTTC. This encodes CASSLVIRTSGGNNEQFF.

This clonotype came up many times. V gene TRBV18 combines with J gene TRBJ2-5, with TRBD1 matching over 10 bases. V was pared by 3 bases and J by 5 bases, with 3 bases of the junction left unmatched. The germline CDR1 and CDR2 sequences are KGHSH and LQKENI. The length of the CDR3 is 14 residues. The CDR3 region has the DNA TGTGCCAGCTCACCCGGGACAGGGGTCGAGACCCAGTACTTC. Translating gives CASSPGTGVETQYF.